The next 29 T cell receptor beta chains were all read from a single sample in a study of cytomegalovirus exposure and HLA in healthy donors. The PCR ran on 60 Vbeta and 13 Jbeta primers. Measured with immunoSEQ multiplex PCR; TCRdb has only the in-frame clones, and not every one. The sample consists of 150,000 to 200,000 clones, roughly 79% of them appearing once. Sequenced sample: PBMCs. The receptors stem from a woman aged 18 to 35 in good health and CMV-seropositive.

In this sample, this clone turned up once. The rearrangement uses TRBV25-1 and TRBJ1-4; unclear D gene. Looked up from germline, CDR1 is MGHDK and CDR2 is SYGVNS. The CDR3 contains 14 residues. V was clipped by 7 bases and J by 1 base, with 10 bases between them. The CDR3 region has the DNA TGTGCCAGCACGATGGCAGGAACTAATGAAAAACTGTTTTTT. This sequence encodes CASTMAGTNEKLFF.

The chain is built from TRBV5-1 and TRBJ2-2; 10 nucleotides align to TRBD2. Trimming at V came to 1 base and at J to 0 bases, leaving 6 bases not matched to a gene. CDR3 length: 18 amino acids. The germline V gene has CDR1 SGHRS and CDR2 YFSETQ. The CDR3 coding sequence is TGCGCCAGCAGCTTGATTAGCGGGGGGCTCGCGAACACCGGGGAGCTGTTTTTT. This codes for CASSLISGGLANTGELFF.

The V gene is TRBV28, the J gene TRBJ1-2; tentative D call: TRBD1 (5 bases). Germline V gene data show CDR1 as MDHEN and CDR2 as SYDVKM. The CDR3 sequence is 15 residues long. With 7 bases removed from V and 5 bases from J, the gap between germline ends came to 20 bases. This CDR3 is CASIGDGAGDYGYTF. The CDR3 region has the DNA TGTGCCAGCATTGGAGATGGGGCGGGGGATTATGGCTACACCTTC.

The chain couples TRBV19 to TRBJ1-1; 7 nucleotides agree with TRBD1. V lost 1 base and J lost 5; bases outside the gene matches: 7. Germline CDR1 and CDR2: LNHDA and SQIVND (reference sequence). The CDR3 spans 15 residues. CDR3 nucleotide sequence: TGTGCCAGTAGTATAGTGGCCGCAGGGGGGACTGAAGCTTTCTTT. It encodes CASSIVAAGGTEAFF.

The V call is TRBV16, the J call TRBJ1-1; D unresolved. CDR3 size: 15 residues. The germline gives CDR1 KGHSY, CDR2 FQNENV. Trimming stripped 1 base from V and 7 bases from J, with 16 bases between. CDR3 sequence: CASSQFGRPRNEAFF. The DNA for the CDR3 is TGTGCCAGCAGCCAATTCGGAAGGCCCAGGAATGAAGCTTTCTTT.

This clone has a handful of counts. The chain recombines TRBV2 with TRBJ1-2; D may be TRBD1 (6 bases). Trimming cost V 7 bases and J 0 bases, with 18 bases left between them. Germline V CDR1 and CDR2: SNHLY, FYNNEI. This CDR3 is 16 amino acids long. The CDR3 sequence: CASKMDSSHSNYGYTF. The CDR3, as DNA: TGTGCCAGCAAAATGGACAGCAGTCATTCTAACTATGGCTACACCTTC.

The chain combines TRBV7-8 with TRBJ1-2; D may be TRBD1 (5 bases). The CDR3 runs 13 residues. CDR1 and CDR2 from the germline V gene are SGHVS and FQNEAQ. Trimming removed 5 bases from V and 8 bases from J, with 15 bases in between. The CDR3 nucleotides are TGTGCCAGCAGCCCCGGGGGGTTGACAGGCTACACCTTC. It yields the protein CASSPGGLTGYTF.

The chain employs TRBV10-3 and TRBJ2-5; 11 nucleotides align to TRBD1. Germline loops: CDR1 ENHRY, CDR2 SYGVKD. Trimming cost V 3 bases and J 7 bases; bases outside gene matches: 10. The CDR3 sequence is 16 residues long. The CDR3 reads CAISDPGQGGSGTQYF. The CDR3 DNA reads as TGTGCCATCAGTGACCCGGGACAGGGGGGATCGGGGACCCAGTACTTC.

This clone has only one observation. The V and J genes are TRBV7-2 and TRBJ2-1; 11 bases map to TRBD2. V was clipped by 3 bases and J by 6 bases; unmatched bases: 16. The CDR3 is 19 amino acids. The germline gives CDR1 SGHTA, CDR2 FQGNSA. The DNA for the CDR3 is TGTGCCAGCAGCTTTTTGTCGGGGACTAGCGGACCACTGGGCAATGAGCAGTTCTTC. This translates into CASSFLSGTSGPLGNEQFF. Combining the CDR3 with reference TRBV7-2 and TRBJ2-1 gives the whole variable domain GAGVSQSPSNKVTEKGKDVELRCDPISGHTALYWYRQSLGQGLEFLIYFQGNSAPDKSGLPSDRFSAERTGGSVSTLTIQRTQQEDSAVYLCASSFLSGTSGPLGNEQFFGPGTRLTVL.

The chain couples TRBV5-5 to TRBJ1-2; the match to TRBD1 covers 11 bases. The V gene's germline CDR1 is SGHKS and CDR2 YYEKEE (reference sequence). CDR3 length equals 14 residues. The J segment lost 3 bases and the V segment lost 8 bases, leaving 6 bases of the junction unmatched. This CDR3 reads CASDTGQGDYGYTF. The CDR3 nucleotides read TGTGCCAGTGATACGGGACAGGGGGACTATGGCTACACCTTC.

This chain links TRBV25-1 with TRBJ1-2; maybe TRBD1 (5 bases). The germline V gene has CDR1 MGHDK and CDR2 SYGVNS. The CDR3 length is 14 residues. V was trimmed by 0 bases and J by 7 bases, leaving 12 bases between them. The CDR3 here is CASSEYLQGGGYTF. The CDR3, as DNA: TGTGCCAGCAGTGAATATTTGCAGGGCGGTGGCTACACCTTC.

This sequence joins TRBV28 and TRBJ1-6; no definite D call. Trimming took off 3 bases at V and 6 bases at J, with 6 bases between the two ends. The CDR3 runs 13 residues. Per germline, CDR1 MDHEN and CDR2 SYDVKM. DNA of the CDR3: TGTGCCAGCAGTTTTCCCCGTAATTCACCCCTCCACTTT. Protein: CASSFPRNSPLHF.

The chain joins TRBV6-5 to TRBJ1-1; 7 nucleotides align to TRBD1. The CDR3 is 14 amino acids. Losses at the gene ends were 6 bases for V and 7 bases for J; bases not matched to a gene: 11. Germline loops: CDR1 MNHEY, CDR2 SVGAGI. The CDR3: CASRPLTGKIEAFF. CDR3 nucleotides: TGTGCCAGCAGACCGCTGACAGGGAAGATTGAAGCTTTCTTT.

In nucleotides, the CDR3 is TGCGCCAGCAGTGGCCCCGGACTAGCGGGGACCCAAGAGACCCAGTACTTC. The encoded protein is CASSGPGLAGTQETQYF. This chain joins TRBV10-1 and TRBJ2-5, with 12 bases identical to TRBD2. Germline V gene data show CDR1 as WNHNN and CDR2 as SYGVQD (reference sequence). CDR3 length: 17 amino acids. V gave up 4 bases and J gave up 1 base; unmatched junction bases: 7.

The V and J genes are TRBV7-2 and TRBJ1-1, with 8 bases matching TRBD1. V was pared by 4 bases and J by 5 bases, with 6 bases of the junction left unmatched. The CDR3 has 14 residues. The germline V gene encodes CDR1 SGHTA and CDR2 FQGNSA. CDR3 region: CASSSRDRRTEAFF. The CDR3 DNA follows: TGTGCCAGCAGCTCCCGGGACAGGAGGACTGAAGCTTTCTTT.

This clone appeared a single time. This chain connects TRBV7-9 to TRBJ1-2; perhaps TRBD1 as D (6 bases). The V end was cut by 3 bases, the J end by 7 bases, with 12 bases between. The CDR3 sequence is 13 residues long. Germline V gene data show CDR1 as SEHNR and CDR2 as FQNEAQ (reference sequence). The CDR3 coding sequence is TGTGCCAGCAGCTTCCGGGACACTAGTGGCTACACCTTC. This sequence encodes CASSFRDTSGYTF.

The V call is TRBV30, the J call TRBJ1-5; D is perhaps TRBD1 (5 bases). Trimming took off 3 bases at V and 6 bases at J, with 15 bases between the two ends. This CDR3 is built from 14 residues. The V gene's germline CDR1 is GTSNPN and CDR2 SVGIG (reference sequence). CDR3 region: CAWREGRFGQPQHF. As DNA, the CDR3 is TGTGCCTGGAGAGAGGGGAGGTTTGGTCAGCCCCAGCATTTT.

CDR3 residues: CASRIGTGNTGELFF. The CDR3 nucleotides read TGTGCCAGTAGGATTGGGACAGGGAACACCGGGGAGCTGTTTTTT. The chain employs TRBV19 and TRBJ2-2, with 8 bases that match TRBD1. V lost 6 bases and J lost 1; bases outside the gene matches: 4. The CDR3 has 15 residues. Looked up from germline, CDR1 is LNHDA and CDR2 is SQIVND (reference sequence).

This clone was observed once. The rearrangement uses TRBV19 and TRBJ1-2; maybe TRBD1 (6 bases). The CDR3 runs to 14 residues. V lost 6 bases, J lost 4 bases, and 15 bases lay in between. Germline CDR1 and CDR2: LNHDA and SQIVND (reference sequence). CDR3 sequence reads: CASSPLDRTYGYTF. The CDR3 bases are TGTGCCAGTAGCCCCCTGGACAGAACCTATGGCTACACCTTC.

There are a few counts of this clone. CDR3 residues: CASSQGLAGEKAKNIQYF. In nucleotides, the CDR3 is TGCGCCAGCAGCCAAGGACTAGCGGGGGAGAAAGCCAAAAACATTCAGTACTTC. This sequence joins TRBV4-1 and TRBJ2-4; 12 nucleotides agree with TRBD2. Germline loops: CDR1 MGHRA, CDR2 YSYEKL. V lost 1 base, J lost 0 bases, and 4 bases stayed unmatched. The CDR3 length is 18 residues.

The rearrangement joins TRBV7-2 to TRBJ1-1; 9 bases map to TRBD1. Trimming removed 1 base from V and 4 bases from J; junction bases left unmatched: 4. Germline values: CDR1 SGHTA, CDR2 FQGNSA. There are 15 residues in the CDR3. The CDR3 here is CASSLVGQGITEAFF. The CDR3 nucleotides are TGTGCCAGCAGCTTAGTGGGACAGGGAATCACTGAAGCTTTCTTT. Using reference TRBV7-2 and TRBJ1-1 for the parts outside the CDR3, the full variable domain is GAGVSQSPSNKVTEKGKDVELRCDPISGHTALYWYRQSLGQGLEFLIYFQGNSAPDKSGLPSDRFSAERTGGSVSTLTIQRTQQEDSAVYLCASSLVGQGITEAFFGQGTRLTVV.

The V call is TRBV4-2, the J call TRBJ2-1; 8 bases are a match to TRBD2. Germline values: CDR1 LGHNA, CDR2 YNFKEQ. The CDR3 is 17 amino acids. V shed 0 bases and J 6 bases; nucleotides not matched to a gene: 10. This CDR3 reads CASSQDQGLVAPNEQFF. CDR3 DNA sequence: TGTGCCAGCAGCCAAGACCAGGGACTAGTTGCCCCCAATGAGCAGTTCTTC.

This clone was counted only a few times. The chain recombines TRBV4-2 with TRBJ1-2, with TRBD1 matching over 9 bases. V lost 6 bases and J lost 1; bases outside the gene matches: 9. The CDR3 totals 16 residues. CDR1 and CDR2 from the germline V gene are LGHNA and YNFKEQ. The CDR3 region has the DNA TGTGCCAGCAGAGACCGTCCGGGACAGGGTAACTATGGCTACACCTTC. Its translation is CASRDRPGQGNYGYTF.

This clone is a singleton in its sample. The chain has TRBV5-1 and TRBJ2-2, with 7 bases matching TRBD1. The CDR3 has 15 amino acids. The J segment lost 7 bases and the V segment lost 2 bases, leaving 8 bases of the junction unmatched. Germline CDR1 is SGHRS and CDR2 is YFSETQ. DNA for the CDR3: TGCGCCAGCAGCTTACAGACAGGGACGGGCGGGGAGCTGTTTTTT. Encoded protein: CASSLQTGTGGELFF. Full variable domain (missing parts from reference TRBV5-1 and TRBJ2-2): KAGVTQTPRYLIKTRGQQVTLSCSPISGHRSVSWYQQTPGQGLQFLFEYFSETQRNKGNFPGRFSGRQFSNSRSEMNVSTLELGDSALYLCASSLQTGTGGELFFGEGSRLTVL.

The rearrangement links TRBV4-2 to TRBJ2-3; D is ambiguous. V lost 4 bases to trimming and J lost 4 bases, with 21 bases between them. Germline loops: CDR1 LGHNA, CDR2 YNFKEQ. CDR3 length equals 17 residues. CDR3 region: CASSLRSEVIGSDTQYF. DNA for the CDR3: TGTGCCAGCAGCCTGAGGTCTGAGGTCATTGGTTCAGATACGCAGTATTTT.

The chain couples TRBV29-1 to TRBJ1-1; D is uncertain. CDR1 and CDR2 from the germline V gene are SQVTM and ANQGSEA. The CDR3 is made up of 13 amino acids. Between the trimmed V and J ends, which lost 4 bases and 0 bases, there was a span of 9 bases. The CDR3 nucleotides read TGCAGCGTTGTAGGGCGGGTGAACACTGAAGCTTTCTTT. Translating it yields CSVVGRVNTEAFF.

With regard to this clone: This same CDR3 is encoded by further DNA sequences in the sample. This chain links TRBV5-1 with TRBJ2-7; the match to TRBD2 covers 7 bases. Germline CDR1 is SGHRS and CDR2 is YFSETQ. V lost 0 bases, J lost 2 bases, and 5 bases stayed unmatched. This CDR3 comprises 15 residues. The CDR3 sequence is CASSLVASGTYEQYF. The DNA for the CDR3 is TGCGCCAGCAGCTTGGTAGCTAGCGGAACCTACGAGCAGTACTTC.

The chain joins TRBV5-1 to TRBJ2-3; D is undetermined. The V end was cut by 5 bases, the J end by 2 bases, with 12 bases between. CDR3 size: 14 residues. Germline V gives CDR1 SGHRS, CDR2 YFSETQ. The CDR3 bases are TGCGCCAGCAGTGTAGACTCTACCACAGATACGCAGTATTTT. It specifies CASSVDSTTDTQYF.

DNA of the CDR3: TGTGCCTGGAGTGTGATTAGCGGGGGGGCCAGAGGCACAGATACGCAGTATTTT. As protein: CAWSVISGGARGTDTQYF. The gene calls are TRBV30 and TRBJ2-3; 11 bases are a match to TRBD2. In germline, CDR1 is GTSNPN, CDR2 SVGIG (reference sequence). The junction had 9 bases not matched to a gene; V was cut back by 0 bases and J by 1 base. The CDR3 has 18 residues.